This T cell receptor beta chain was captured by sequencing in a study of radiotherapy plus CTLA-4 blockade in lung cancer. Looking at the study overall: Disease control was seen in approximately 29% of patients, objective responses in 18%. Findings and caveats of the study: Tumor-origin TCR clones grew in blood after radiotherapy plus ipilimumab.

Receiving focal radiation plus CTLA-4 blockade with ipilimumab were patients who had chemo-refractory metastatic non-small-cell lung cancer. TCRdb's copy holds only in-frame clones and misses some; the assay was immunoSEQ multiplex PCR. Here the sample spans about 59,000 clones, 72% being singletons. Turning to this clone: Its matching antigen is unknown.

Material: peripheral blood, obtained from a patient treated with radiotherapy plus ipilimumab. The clonotype originates from a human donor with non-small cell lung cancer whose response to radiotherapy plus ipilimumab could not be evaluated.

This CDR3 reads CASSQDLTITGKETQYF. The CDR3 DNA follows: TGTGCCAGCAGCCAAGATCTTACTATCACAGGGAAAGAGACCCAGTACTTC. The gene calls are TRBV14 and TRBJ2-5, with D tentatively TRBD1 (6 bases). CDR3 size: 17 residues. The germline V and J ends were trimmed by 0 bases and 3 bases, with 17 bases remaining between them. Germline V gives CDR1 SGHDN, CDR2 FVKESK.